These 9 T cell receptor beta chains were all obtained from the same sample, sequenced in a study of vaccination and CD4 T cells after COVID-19. Their recognized antigens are unknown. The Oncomine TCR Beta short-read assay generated sequence data from the DNA of cultured CD4+ T cells. TCRdb re-called the PCR reads through MiXCR, storing one row per CDR3 protein. The table has under 15,000 distinct CDR3 sequences, 55% to 70% seen once. Noted treatment: approximately 10-day PBMC culture with coronavirus spike peptide pools or control peptides (ViraFEST assay). The sample was CD4+ T cells from blood, cultured in vitro. The receptors originated from a human donor who had recovered from COVID-19.

This clonotype appeared once. V is TRBV7-2 and J is TRBJ2-3, with 9 positions matching TRBD2. Germline lookup yields CDR1 SGHTA and CDR2 FQGNSA. CDR3 size: 16 residues. Trimming removed 0 bases from V and 3 bases from J; junction bases left unmatched: 4. CDR3 residues: CASSLAVAGVTDTQYF. The CDR3 DNA is TGTGCCAGCAGCTTAGCGGTAGCGGGAGTTACAGATACGCAGTATTTT.

This chain uses TRBV6-1 with TRBJ2-7, with D uncertain. The CDR3 is 13 residues long. Trimming removed 5 bases at V and 4 bases at J, with 12 bases between. Germline V gene lookup returns CDR1 MNHNS and CDR2 SASEGT. The CDR3 DNA follows: TGTGCCAGCAGTCCCGCAGGTCGGTACGAGCAGTACTTC. This encodes CASSPAGRYEQYF.

This clonotype came up a few times. CDR3 in amino acids: CATSRDRMGGYGYTF. In nucleotides, the CDR3 is TGTGCCACCAGCAGAGACAGGATGGGGGGCTATGGCTACACCTTC. The chain has TRBV15 and TRBJ1-2, with D perhaps TRBD1 (5 bases). Germline loops: CDR1 LNHNV, CDR2 YYDKDF (reference sequence). CDR3 length: 15 residues. V was pared by 0 bases and J by 4 bases, with 12 bases between.

J is TRBJ2-5 and V is TRBV5-4; D ambiguous. Between the trimmed V and J ends, which lost 3 bases and 2 bases, there was a span of 11 bases. The length of the CDR3 is 14 residues. Germline CDR1 is SGHNT and CDR2 is YYREEE (reference sequence). The CDR3 here is CASSSGVQQETQYF. Written as DNA, the CDR3 is TGTGCCAGCAGCTCGGGCGTCCAGCAAGAGACCCAGTACTTC.

The chain uses TRBV6-2 or TRBV6-3 and TRBJ1-1; D call uncertain. Looked up from germline, CDR1 is MNHEY and CDR2 is SVGEGT. V lost 4 bases, J lost 0 bases, and 9 bases lay in between. The CDR3 runs to 14 residues. CDR3: CASSSRSMNTEAFF. As DNA, the CDR3 is TGTGCCAGCAGTTCCAGGAGCATGAACACTGAAGCTTTCTTT.

V and J are TRBV5-8 and TRBJ1-5, with 10 bases fitting TRBD1. V trimming: 4 bases; J trimming: 6 bases; junction bases outside the gene matches: 7. This CDR3 is 15 amino acids long. Germline V gene sequence: CDR1 SGHTS, CDR2 YDEGEE. The CDR3 here is CASSPGDRGRQPQHF. The CDR3 DNA sequence: TGTGCCAGCAGCCCGGGGGACAGGGGACGTCAGCCCCAGCATTTT.

The chain employs TRBV21-1 and TRBJ2-7; the table's TRBD1 call for D was not verified on the DNA. TRBV21-1 is flagged as a pseudogene. The length of the CDR3 is 13 residues. This chain's CDR3 is CASSSPTGIEQYF. CDR3 DNA sequence: TGTGCCAGCAGCTCCCCGACAGGGATCGAGCAGTACTTC.

This clonotype showed up just a few times. The gene calls are TRBV20-1 and TRBJ2-3, with D hard to call. V was trimmed by 0 bases and J by 5 bases, leaving 6 bases between them. The length of the CDR3 is 12 residues. Per germline, CDR1 DFQATT and CDR2 SNEGSKA (reference sequence). CDR3 DNA sequence: TGCAGTGCTAGAGATATAGGAGATACGCAGTATTTT. Its protein product is CSARDIGDTQYF.

The chain carries TRBV19 and TRBJ1-1; D remains unclear. In germline, CDR1 is LNHDA, CDR2 SQIVND (reference sequence). The CDR3 spans 19 residues. The V and J ends lost 1 base and 1 base respectively, with 22 bases between them. CDR3 in DNA: TGTGCCAGTAGTATAGCTCTAAGGGTCCCGGTCGGGTCGAACACTGAAGCTTTCTTT. Translated, it gives CASSIALRVPVGSNTEAFF.